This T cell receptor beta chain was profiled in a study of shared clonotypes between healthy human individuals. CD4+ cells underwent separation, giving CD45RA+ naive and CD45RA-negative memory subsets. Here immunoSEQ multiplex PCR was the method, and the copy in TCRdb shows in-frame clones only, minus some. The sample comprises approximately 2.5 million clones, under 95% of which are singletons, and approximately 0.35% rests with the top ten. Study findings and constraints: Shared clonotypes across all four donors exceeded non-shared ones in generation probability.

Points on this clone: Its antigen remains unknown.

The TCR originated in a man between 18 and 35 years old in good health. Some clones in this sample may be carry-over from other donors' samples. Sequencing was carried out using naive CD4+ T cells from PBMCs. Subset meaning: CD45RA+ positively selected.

For the CDR3, the DNA is TGCAGCGTTGTGGGGTTTTTGCCAGATACGCAGTATTTT. Translated: CSVVGFLPDTQYF. This sequence joins TRBV29-1 and TRBJ2-3; D is ambiguous. CDR3 length: 13 amino acids. V was cut by 4 bases and J by 4 bases, with 12 bases left in between. Germline values: CDR1 SQVTM, CDR2 ANQGSEA.